This T cell receptor beta chain was retrieved from a study of beta chain features in type 1 diabetes (dated by TCRdb to the late 2010s). In terms of the full investigation: Mean age, gender distribution, total cell number and subset yield were not different between patients and healthy donors. A total of some 100,000,000 sorted cells were examined across all samples, and a strong correlation was observed between cell number per subset and RNA yield. Naive and central memory subsets were obtained from all 30 or so donors, but regulatory and stem cell-like memory subsets were isolated from only 8 patients and roughly eight healthy donors. In the study, TCRB repertoires of sorted circulating CD4+ T cell subsets from recently diagnosed type 1 diabetes patients were compared with those of matched healthy donors. Overall results and qualifications from the work: In all four CD4+ subsets, TCRB CDR3 length was moderately but significantly shorter in type 1 diabetes patients. At VDJ recombination sites, patients with type 1 diabetes made fewer insertions and deleted more nucleotides, a pattern implying thymic rearrangement abnormalities. HLA sub-analyses involved small numbers of individuals, so any influence of HLA type on TCRB rearrangement remained unresolved. Sequencing cDNA rather than genomic DNA could over-represent highly expressing activated cells, although activation and CD3 levels did not differ between groups. PCR might favor shorter templates, but patient and control samples were amplified and corrected together, so any skew would affect both groups equally. Naive, central memory and regulatory TCRB repertoires appeared more similar among patients than among healthy donors.

The High Capacity cDNA Reverse Transcription Kit was used to reverse transcribe all of the isolated RNA, meaning that expressed TCRB transcripts were what got sequenced. Deep immunoSEQ sequencing was performed on naive, central memory and regulatory T cell samples, with an average of roughly 4 million total reads per sample. Sorted cells were lysed in RLT buffer and RNA was extracted with DNase-treated RNeasy Micro or Mini kits, depending on cell number. Each cell subset was processed separately to prevent cross-contamination, with patient and healthy donor samples processed together. Using the immunoSEQ multiplex PCR, TCRB sequences were amplified from cDNA into 87-bp fragments spanning the CDR3 region. The amplicons were sequenced using the Illumina HiSeq platform. From the authors' description of their analysis: Synthetic template baselines were used to correct PCR bias computationally, reads within Hamming distance 2 were collapsed together, and singletons that could not be merged were discarded. By aligning reads against IMGT, V, D and J genes, CDR3 length, and insertions or deletions at six rearrangement sites were assigned. Clonotype counts were normalized to sorted cell number within each subset before computing true diversity and Gini coefficients with the tcR R package. The overlap coefficient, calculated on TCRB nucleotide sequences, was used to measure repertoire sharing. What TCRdb holds here is the immuneACCESS table cut down to in-frame rearrangements. Part of the clones is not present; checked against another copy, under half of the missing clones reflect an unresolved V gene, and the others are unexplained. That table supplies the V and J calls and clone size; D and trimming were determined from the DNA. A total of almost 350,000 clones appear in this sample, approximately 8.2% of them only once. The ten largest make up around 0.45% of the sample.

Measured from the cysteine to the phenylalanine, the CDR3 is 12 residues long. The retained sequence is limited to the CDR3, 36 bases, with the frame set at the first base. Relative to germline, V is 4 bases shorter and J is 2 bases shorter, with 7 bases between their ends. CDR1 SQVTM and CDR2 ANQGSEA are derived from the germline V gene. This clone was counted a few times. Its antigen is not yet known. No much larger clone exists at a distance of one base, and base qualities are not known. Distinct nucleotide sequences in the sample also encode this CDR3. Each donor gave one peripheral blood draw, approximately 110 mL on average, collected into heparinised tubes. A BD FACSAria II and a panel including CD45RO, CCR7, CD25, CD127, CD95 and CD27 were used to sort naive, central memory, regulatory and stem cell-like memory CD4+ T cells. Every sorted population had a purity above 98%. PBMCs were isolated right away by Lymphoprep density gradient centrifugation and were stained directly, without culture. Samples were stained and sorted in pairs, with one healthy donor and one patient per experiment, so that batch effects were minimized.

The specimen was central memory CD4+ T cells from blood. This clonotype was obtained from a woman under 30 in good health. The V and J genes are TRBV29-1 and TRBJ2-3; the D gene is perhaps TRBD1 or TRBD2, each of them matching over 5 bases. The nucleotide sequence reads as follows: TGCAGCGTTGGAGGGGCCACAGATACGCAGTATTTT. Its product reads: CSVGGATDTQYF.